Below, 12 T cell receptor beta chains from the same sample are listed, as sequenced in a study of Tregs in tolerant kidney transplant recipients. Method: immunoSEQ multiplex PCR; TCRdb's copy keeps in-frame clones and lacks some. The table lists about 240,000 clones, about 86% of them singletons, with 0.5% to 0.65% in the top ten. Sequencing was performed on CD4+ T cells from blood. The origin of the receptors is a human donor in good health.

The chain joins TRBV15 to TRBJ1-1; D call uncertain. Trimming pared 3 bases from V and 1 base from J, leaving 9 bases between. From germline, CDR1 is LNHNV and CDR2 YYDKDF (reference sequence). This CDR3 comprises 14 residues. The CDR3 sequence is CATSREGWNTEAFF. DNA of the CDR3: TGTGCCACCAGCAGGGAAGGGTGGAACACTGAAGCTTTCTTT.

The CDR3 protein is CAWRARTEAFF. The CDR3 DNA reads as TGTGCCTGGAGGGCCAGGACAGAAGCTTTCTTT. The chain links TRBV30 to TRBJ1-1, with a weak D call TRBD1 (5 bases). This CDR3 is built from 11 residues. Germline CDR1 reads GTSNPN; CDR2 reads SVGIG (reference sequence). Trimming pared 3 bases from V and 8 bases from J, leaving 10 bases between.

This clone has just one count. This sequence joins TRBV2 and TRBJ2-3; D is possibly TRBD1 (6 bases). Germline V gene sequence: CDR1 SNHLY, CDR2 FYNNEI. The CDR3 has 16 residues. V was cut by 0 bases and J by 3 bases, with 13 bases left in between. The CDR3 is CASSEAGGARTDTQYF. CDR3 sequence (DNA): TGTGCCAGCAGTGAAGCAGGGGGAGCTCGTACAGATACGCAGTATTTT.

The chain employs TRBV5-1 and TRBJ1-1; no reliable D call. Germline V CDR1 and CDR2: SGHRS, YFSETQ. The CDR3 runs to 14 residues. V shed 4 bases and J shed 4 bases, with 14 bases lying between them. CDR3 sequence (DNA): TGCGCCAGCAGCCCCGATACGAGAGCCACTGAAGCTTTCTTT. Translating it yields CASSPDTRATEAFF.

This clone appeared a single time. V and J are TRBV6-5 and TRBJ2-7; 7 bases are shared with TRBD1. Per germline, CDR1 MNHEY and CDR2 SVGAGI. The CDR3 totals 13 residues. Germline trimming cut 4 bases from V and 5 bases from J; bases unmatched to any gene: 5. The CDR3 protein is CASSFPGTDEQYF. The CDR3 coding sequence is TGTGCCAGCAGTTTCCCGGGGACAGACGAGCAGTACTTC.

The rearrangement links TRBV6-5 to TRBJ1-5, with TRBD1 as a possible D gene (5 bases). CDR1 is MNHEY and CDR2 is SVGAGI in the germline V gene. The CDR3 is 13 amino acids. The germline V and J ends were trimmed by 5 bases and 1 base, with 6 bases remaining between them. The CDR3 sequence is CASSGQSNQPQHF. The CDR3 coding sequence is TGTGCCAGCAGTGGACAAAGCAATCAGCCCCAGCATTTT.

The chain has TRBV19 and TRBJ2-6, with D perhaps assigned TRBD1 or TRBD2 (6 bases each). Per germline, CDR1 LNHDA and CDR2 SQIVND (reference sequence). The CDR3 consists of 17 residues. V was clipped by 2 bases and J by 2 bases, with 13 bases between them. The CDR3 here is CASSIRLGGTGANVLTF. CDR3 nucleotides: TGTGCCAGTAGTATACGGTTGGGGGGCACTGGGGCCAACGTCCTGACTTTC.

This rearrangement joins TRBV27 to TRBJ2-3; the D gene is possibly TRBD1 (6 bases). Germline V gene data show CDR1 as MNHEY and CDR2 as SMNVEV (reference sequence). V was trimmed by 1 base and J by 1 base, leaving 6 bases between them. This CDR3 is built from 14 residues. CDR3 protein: CASSLWTGTDTQYF. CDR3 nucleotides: TGTGCCAGCAGTTTATGGACAGGCACAGATACGCAGTATTTT.

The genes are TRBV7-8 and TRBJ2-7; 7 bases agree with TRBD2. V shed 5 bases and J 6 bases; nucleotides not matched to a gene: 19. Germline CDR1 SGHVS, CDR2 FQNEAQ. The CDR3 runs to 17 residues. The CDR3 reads CASSPDWDWASGSEQYF. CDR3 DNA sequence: TGTGCCAGCAGCCCAGACTGGGACTGGGCTAGCGGTAGCGAGCAGTACTTC.

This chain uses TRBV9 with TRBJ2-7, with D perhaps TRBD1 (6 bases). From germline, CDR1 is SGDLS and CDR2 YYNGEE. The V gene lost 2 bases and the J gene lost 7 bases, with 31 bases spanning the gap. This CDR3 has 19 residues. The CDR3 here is CASSVPPAWERGGIGEQYF. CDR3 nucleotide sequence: TGTGCCAGCAGCGTCCCTCCGGCGTGGGAGCGAGGGGGTATCGGGGAGCAGTACTTC.

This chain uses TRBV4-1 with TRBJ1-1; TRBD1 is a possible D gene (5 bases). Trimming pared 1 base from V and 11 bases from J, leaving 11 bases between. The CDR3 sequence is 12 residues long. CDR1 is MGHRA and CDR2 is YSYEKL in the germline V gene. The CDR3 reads CASSQGGEVAFF. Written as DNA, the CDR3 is TGCGCCAGCAGCCAAGGGGGGGAGGTGGCTTTCTTT.

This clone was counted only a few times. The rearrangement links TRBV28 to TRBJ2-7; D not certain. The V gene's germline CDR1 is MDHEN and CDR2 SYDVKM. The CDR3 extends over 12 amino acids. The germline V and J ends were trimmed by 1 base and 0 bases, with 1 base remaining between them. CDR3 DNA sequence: TGTGCCAGCAGTTTATTCTCCTACGAGCAGTACTTC. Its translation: CASSLFSYEQYF.